This is a list of T cell receptor beta chains from one sample in a study of control samples from healthy donors and cancer patients. TCRdb's copy holds only in-frame clones and misses some; the assay was immunoSEQ multiplex PCR. The table includes about 130,000 clones, 88% detected once. The sequencing input was blood. These TCRs come from a man aged 50 or older in good health. The conserved cysteine and the conserved F or W are not part of the CDR3 here. The size entry is marked missing in some rows and otherwise reads once, few, many or a size class.

length	size	V	J	CDR3
13	.	TRBV28	TRBJ2-5	ASRSSGTGKETQY
15	.	TRBV6-4	TRBJ1-1	AAWGRECSLVNTEAF
9	.	TRBV29-1	TRBJ1-2	SVGETYGYT
13	.	TRBV2	TRBJ2-1	ASSEGGGTYNEQF
12	.	TRBV5-1	TRBJ2-5	ASSKTGAEETQY
12	.	TRBV7-9	TRBJ2-3	ASSPLAGVDTQY
13	.	TRBV19	TRBJ2-1	ASKRSGESYNEQF
12	.	TRBV27	TRBJ2-2	ASSFGGYTGELF
11	.	TRBV30	TRBJ1-1	AWSVLPGQEAF
12	once	TRBV5-1	TRBJ1-2	ASSLVPGPYGYT
13	.	TRBV18	TRBJ2-7	ASSPQGNQAYEQY
13	once	TRBV28	TRBJ1-5	ASSKQRYSNQPQH
14	.	TRBV7-9	TRBJ2-5	ASSPTQGQGGGTQY
12	.	TRBV18	TRBJ2-7	ASSLTAAGDEQY
10	.	TRBV28	TRBJ2-1	AGRQEYNEQF
12	.	TRBV5-1	TRBJ2-7	ASSLYTSSYEQY
11	.	TRBV24-1	TRBJ1-2	ATSDRQGDGYT
12	.	TRBV5-1	TRBJ1-4	ASRSGWGNEKLF
12	.	TRBV6-1	TRBJ1-2	ASSETGLPYGYT
10	once	TRBV2	TRBJ2-7	ASKTSSYEQY
13	.	TRBV9	TRBJ1-2	ASSGSVGAVYGYT
11	.	TRBV28	TRBJ1-3	ASYHGVGNTIY
13	many	TRBV19	TRBJ2-2	ASSSGTGRTGELF
13	.	TRBV5-1	TRBJ2-5	ASSPGTGSQETQY
12	.	TRBV11-2	TRBJ2-5	ASSLEYGKETQY
13	.	TRBV6-1	TRBJ1-1	ASSDRGFGNTEAF
14	.	TRBV6-6	TRBJ2-1	ASSYTGGNPYNEQF
12	.	TRBV19	TRBJ1-1	ASSMTGMGTEAF
8	.	TRBV19	TRBJ1-1	ASVGTEAF
14	.	TRBV10-2	TRBJ1-1	ASSERDRGVNTEAF
12	.	TRBV7-9	TRBJ1-6	ASSSDPDNSPLH
13	.	TRBV15	TRBJ2-1	ATSRDNFKANEQF
13	.	TRBV7-9	TRBJ2-1	ASSLSGGSYNEQF
13	few	TRBV7-9	TRBJ2-1	ASSLTGAVDNEQF
12	.	TRBV7-3	TRBJ1-6	ASSLGQGGSPLH
13	.	TRBV2	TRBJ2-2	ASKTSGMNTGELF
14	.	TRBV13	TRBJ2-3	ASSLPSPTPTDTQY
11	once	TRBV10-2	TRBJ2-1	ASSEFGNNEQF
15	once	TRBV18	TRBJ1-1	ASSRLSSGGMNTEAF
12	.	TRBV30	TRBJ1-2	AWSVQGALYGYT
16	.	TRBV6-9	TRBJ1-5	ASSTPPINAGSNQPQH
11	few	TRBV28	TRBJ1-1	ASSIWGWTEAF
11	.	TRBV7-9	TRBJ2-7	ASRLTSSGEQY
12	.	TRBV19	TRBJ1-2	ASSIRDSGYGYT
13	.	TRBV2	TRBJ2-5	ASSEVVGVGETQY
15	few	TRBV3-1/TRBV3-2	TRBJ1-4	ASSQERQGARNEKLF
11	once	TRBV18	TRBJ1-1	ASSLGLNTEAF
12	.	TRBV5-1	TRBJ1-1	ASSLYRGNTEAF
12	.	TRBV12-5	TRBJ1-1	ASGHSGVNTEAF
14	.	TRBV5-1	TRBJ1-5	ASSLAPTGAGQPQH